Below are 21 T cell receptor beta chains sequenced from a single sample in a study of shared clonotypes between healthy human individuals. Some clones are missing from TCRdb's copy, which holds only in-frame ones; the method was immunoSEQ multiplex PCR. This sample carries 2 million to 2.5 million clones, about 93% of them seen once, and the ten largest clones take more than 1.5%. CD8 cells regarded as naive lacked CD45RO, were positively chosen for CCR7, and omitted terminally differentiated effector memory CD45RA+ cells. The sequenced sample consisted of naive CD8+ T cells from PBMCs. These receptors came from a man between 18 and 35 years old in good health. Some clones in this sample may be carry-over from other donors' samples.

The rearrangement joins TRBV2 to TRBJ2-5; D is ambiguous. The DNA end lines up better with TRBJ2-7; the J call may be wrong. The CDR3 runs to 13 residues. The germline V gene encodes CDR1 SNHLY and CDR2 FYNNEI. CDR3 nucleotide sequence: TGTGCCAGCAGTGAACGCCTCCCCTACGAGCAGTACTTC. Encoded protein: CASSERLPYEQYF.

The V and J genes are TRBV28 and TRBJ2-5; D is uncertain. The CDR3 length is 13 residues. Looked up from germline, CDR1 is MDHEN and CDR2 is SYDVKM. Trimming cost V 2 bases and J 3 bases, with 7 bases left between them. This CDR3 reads CASSLDFEETQYF. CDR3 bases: TGTGCCAGCAGTTTAGACTTTGAAGAGACCCAGTACTTC.

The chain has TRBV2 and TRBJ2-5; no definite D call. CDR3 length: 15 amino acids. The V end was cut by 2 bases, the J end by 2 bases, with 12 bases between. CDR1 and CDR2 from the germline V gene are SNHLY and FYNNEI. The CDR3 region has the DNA TGTGCCAGCAGTGAATGGGTCAGCAAACAAGAGACCCAGTACTTC. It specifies CASSEWVSKQETQYF.

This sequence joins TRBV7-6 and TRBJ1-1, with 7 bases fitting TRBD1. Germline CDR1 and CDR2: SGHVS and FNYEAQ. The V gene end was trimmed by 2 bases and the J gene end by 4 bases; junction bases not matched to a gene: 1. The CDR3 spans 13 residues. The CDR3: CASSLYRGTEAFF. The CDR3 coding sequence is TGTGCCAGCAGCTTATACAGGGGCACTGAAGCTTTCTTT.

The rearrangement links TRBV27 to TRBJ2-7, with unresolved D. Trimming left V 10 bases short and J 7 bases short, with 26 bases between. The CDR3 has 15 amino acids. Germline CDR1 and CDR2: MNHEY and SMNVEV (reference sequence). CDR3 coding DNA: TGTGCCACCTCCTTCTTCGGACCCTCGCCTATAGAGCAGTACTTC. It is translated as CATSFFGPSPIEQYF.

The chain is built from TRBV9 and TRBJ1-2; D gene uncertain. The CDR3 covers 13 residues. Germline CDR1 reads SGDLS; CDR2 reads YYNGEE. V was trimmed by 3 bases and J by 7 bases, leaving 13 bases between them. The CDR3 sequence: CASSGRGSPGYTF. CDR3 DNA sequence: TGTGCCAGCAGCGGGAGAGGGTCTCCTGGCTACACCTTC.

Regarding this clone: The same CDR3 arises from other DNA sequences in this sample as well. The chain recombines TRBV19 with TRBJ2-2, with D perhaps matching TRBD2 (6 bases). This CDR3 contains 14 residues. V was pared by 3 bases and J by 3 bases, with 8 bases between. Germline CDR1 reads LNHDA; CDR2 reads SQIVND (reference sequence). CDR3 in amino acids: CASSIPGDTGELFF. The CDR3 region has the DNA TGTGCCAGTAGTATTCCGGGGGACACCGGGGAGCTGTTTTTT.

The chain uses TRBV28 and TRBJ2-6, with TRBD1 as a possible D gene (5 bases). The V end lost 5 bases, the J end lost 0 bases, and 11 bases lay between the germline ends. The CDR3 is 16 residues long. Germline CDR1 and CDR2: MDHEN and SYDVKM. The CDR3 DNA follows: TGTGCCAGCAGTACTATAGACAGCTCTGGGGCCAACGTCCTGACTTTC. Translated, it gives CASSTIDSSGANVLTF.

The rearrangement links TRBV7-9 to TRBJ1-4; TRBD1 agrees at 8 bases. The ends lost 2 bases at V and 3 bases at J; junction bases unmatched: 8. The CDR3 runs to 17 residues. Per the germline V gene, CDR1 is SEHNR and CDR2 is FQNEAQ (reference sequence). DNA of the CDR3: TGTGCCAGCAGCTTACCATTACAGGGGGTGGCTAATGAAAAACTGTTTTTT. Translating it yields CASSLPLQGVANEKLFF.

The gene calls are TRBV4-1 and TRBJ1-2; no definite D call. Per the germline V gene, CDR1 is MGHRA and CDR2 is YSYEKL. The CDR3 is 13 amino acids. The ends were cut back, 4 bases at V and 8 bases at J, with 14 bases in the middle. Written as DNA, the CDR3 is TGCGCCAGCAGCCTCCTCGAGGGCTGGGGCTACACCTTC. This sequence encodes CASSLLEGWGYTF.

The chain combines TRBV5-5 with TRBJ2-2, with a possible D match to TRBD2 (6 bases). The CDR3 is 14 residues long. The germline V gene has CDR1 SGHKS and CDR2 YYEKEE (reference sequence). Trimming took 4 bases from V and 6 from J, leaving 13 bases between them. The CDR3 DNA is TGTGCCAGCAGCCCTGATGGAGGGGCCGGGGAGCTGTTTTTT. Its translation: CASSPDGGAGELFF.

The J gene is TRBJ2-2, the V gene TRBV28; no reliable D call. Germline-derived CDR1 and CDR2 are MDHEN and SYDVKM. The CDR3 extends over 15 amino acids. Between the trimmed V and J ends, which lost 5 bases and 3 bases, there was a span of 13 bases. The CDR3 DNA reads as TGTGCCAGCAGTGTTGCTGGGTGGGACACCGGGGAGCTGTTTTTT. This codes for CASSVAGWDTGELFF.

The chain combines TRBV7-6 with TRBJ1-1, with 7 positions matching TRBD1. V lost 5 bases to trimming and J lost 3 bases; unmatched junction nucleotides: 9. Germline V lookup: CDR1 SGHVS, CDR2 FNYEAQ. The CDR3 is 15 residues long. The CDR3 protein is CASSQGDSRYTEAFF. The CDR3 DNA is TGTGCCAGCAGCCAAGGGGACAGTCGATACACTGAAGCTTTCTTT.

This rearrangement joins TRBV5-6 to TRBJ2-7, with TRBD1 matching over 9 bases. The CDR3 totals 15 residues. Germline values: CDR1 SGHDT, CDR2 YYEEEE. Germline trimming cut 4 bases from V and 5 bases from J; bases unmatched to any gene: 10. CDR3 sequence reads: CASSPTGTGINEQYF. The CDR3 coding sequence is TGTGCCAGCAGCCCGACCGGGACAGGGATCAACGAGCAGTACTTC. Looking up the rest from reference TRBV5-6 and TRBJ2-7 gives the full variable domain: DAGVTQSPTHLIKTRGQQVTLRCSPKSGHDTVSWYQQALGQGPQFIFQYYEEEERQRGNFPDRFSGHQFPNYSSELNVNALLLGDSALYLCASSPTGTGINEQYFGPGTRLTVT.

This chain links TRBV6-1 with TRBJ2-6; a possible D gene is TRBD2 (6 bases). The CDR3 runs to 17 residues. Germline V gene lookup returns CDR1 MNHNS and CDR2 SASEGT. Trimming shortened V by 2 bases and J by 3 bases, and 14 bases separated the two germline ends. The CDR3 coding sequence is TGTGCCAGCAGTGAAATCGGCGGGATACGTGGGGCCAACGTCCTGACTTTC. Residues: CASSEIGGIRGANVLTF.

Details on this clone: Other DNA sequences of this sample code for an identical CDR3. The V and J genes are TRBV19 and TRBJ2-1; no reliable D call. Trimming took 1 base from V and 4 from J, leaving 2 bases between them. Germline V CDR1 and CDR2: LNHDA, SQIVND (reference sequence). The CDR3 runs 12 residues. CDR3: CASSIAYNEQFF. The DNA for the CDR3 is TGTGCCAGTAGTATAGCATACAATGAGCAGTTCTTC.

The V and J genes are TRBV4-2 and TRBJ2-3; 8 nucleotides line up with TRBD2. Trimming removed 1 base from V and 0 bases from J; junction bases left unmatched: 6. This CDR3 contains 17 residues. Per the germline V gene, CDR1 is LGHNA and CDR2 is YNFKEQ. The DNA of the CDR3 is TGTGCCAGCAGCCAAGTACTGGCTAGCGGGAGCACAGATACGCAGTATTTT. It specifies CASSQVLASGSTDTQYF.

CDR3 loop: CASSLRAPYEQYF. CDR3 DNA: TGCGCCAGCAGCTTAAGGGCCCCCTACGAGCAGTACTTC. This chain connects TRBV5-1 to TRBJ2-7; D is undetermined. Germline V lookup: CDR1 SGHRS, CDR2 YFSETQ. The V gene lost 2 bases and the J gene lost 2 bases, with 8 bases spanning the gap. The CDR3 is made up of 13 amino acids. Complete variable domain (other parts from reference TRBV5-1 and TRBJ2-7): KAGVTQTPRYLIKTRGQQVTLSCSPISGHRSVSWYQQTPGQGLQFLFEYFSETQRNKGNFPGRFSGRQFSNSRSEMNVSTLELGDSALYLCASSLRAPYEQYFGPGTRLTVT.

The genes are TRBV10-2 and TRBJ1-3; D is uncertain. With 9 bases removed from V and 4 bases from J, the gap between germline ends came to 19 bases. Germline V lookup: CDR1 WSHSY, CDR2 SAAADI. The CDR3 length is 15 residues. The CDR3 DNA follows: TGCGCCAGTCGTCGGGCGGGGATCTTAGGAAACACCATATATTTT. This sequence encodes CASRRAGILGNTIYF.

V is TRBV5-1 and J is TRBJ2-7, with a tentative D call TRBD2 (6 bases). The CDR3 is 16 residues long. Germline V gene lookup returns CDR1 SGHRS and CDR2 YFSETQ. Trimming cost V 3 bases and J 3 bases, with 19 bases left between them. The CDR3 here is CASSWGGRSGGYEQYF. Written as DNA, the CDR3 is TGCGCCAGCAGCTGGGGTGGGAGGAGCGGCGGCTACGAGCAGTACTTC.

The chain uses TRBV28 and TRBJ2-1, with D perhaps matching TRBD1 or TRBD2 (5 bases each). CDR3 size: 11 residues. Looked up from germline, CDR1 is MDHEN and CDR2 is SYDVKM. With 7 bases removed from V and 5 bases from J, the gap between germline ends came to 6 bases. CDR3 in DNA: TGTGCCAGCACGGGGCACAATGAGCAGTTCTTC. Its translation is CASTGHNEQFF.